These 5 T cell receptor beta chains were all obtained from the same sample, sequenced in a study of blood T cell repertoires in COVID-19. Profiled with immunoSEQ multiplex PCR; TCRdb holds only in-frame clones, not every one. The table records 30,000 to 35,000 clones, 77% of them present only once. Sequenced input: peripheral blood. These receptors were taken from a human donor in a cohort sampled during active COVID-19.

This clone is labeled medium-sized. The chain is built from TRBV9 and TRBJ1-6, with 10 bases aligning to TRBD1. This CDR3 contains 15 residues. Germline assignment: CDR1 SGDLS and CDR2 YYNGEE. V shed 3 bases, J shed 8 bases, and the junction held 5 bases outside the gene matches. Here the CDR3 reads CASSGQGAHDSPLHF. The CDR3 DNA is TGTGCCAGCAGCGGACAGGGGGCGCATGATTCACCCCTCCACTTT.

The genes are TRBV6-5 and TRBJ2-4, with TRBD2 identical over 9 bases. Germline loops: CDR1 MNHEY, CDR2 SVGAGI. This CDR3 contains 16 residues. After removal of 4 bases from V and 0 bases from J, the junction contained 4 bases not matched to a gene. The chain's CDR3 is CASSSSSGAAKNIQYF. The CDR3 nucleotides read TGTGCCAGCAGTTCTTCTAGCGGGGCAGCCAAAAACATTCAGTACTTC.

The V and J genes are TRBV14 and TRBJ1-5, with a weak D call TRBD1 (6 bases). The V and J ends lost 5 bases and 3 bases respectively, with 11 bases between them. The CDR3 is 14 residues long. Germline CDR1 and CDR2: SGHDN and FVKESK. DNA of the CDR3: TGTGCCAGCAGCAGCAGGGGTAACAATCAGCCCCAGCATTTT. Amino acids: CASSSRGNNQPQHF.

The V call is TRBV14, the J call TRBJ2-1, with D perhaps matching TRBD2 (5 bases). Germline V gene data show CDR1 as SGHDN and CDR2 as FVKESK. CDR3 size: 20 residues. Trimming shortened V by 0 bases and J by 4 bases, and 25 bases separated the two germline ends. In DNA, the CDR3 is TGTGCCAGCAGCCAAGATCATTGGACTCCCAGGCCATGGGGTTACAATGAGCAGTTCTTC. This gives the protein CASSQDHWTPRPWGYNEQFF.

CDR3 in DNA: TGTGCCAGCAGCCCTACGAGGGTGTCGGCTAATGAAAAACTGTTTTTT. The encoded protein is CASSPTRVSANEKLFF. The chain has TRBV7-9 and TRBJ1-4; D unclear. Trimming removed 5 bases from V and 3 bases from J, with 16 bases in between. CDR3 length: 16 residues. CDR1 SEHNR and CDR2 FQNEAQ come from the germline V gene (reference sequence).